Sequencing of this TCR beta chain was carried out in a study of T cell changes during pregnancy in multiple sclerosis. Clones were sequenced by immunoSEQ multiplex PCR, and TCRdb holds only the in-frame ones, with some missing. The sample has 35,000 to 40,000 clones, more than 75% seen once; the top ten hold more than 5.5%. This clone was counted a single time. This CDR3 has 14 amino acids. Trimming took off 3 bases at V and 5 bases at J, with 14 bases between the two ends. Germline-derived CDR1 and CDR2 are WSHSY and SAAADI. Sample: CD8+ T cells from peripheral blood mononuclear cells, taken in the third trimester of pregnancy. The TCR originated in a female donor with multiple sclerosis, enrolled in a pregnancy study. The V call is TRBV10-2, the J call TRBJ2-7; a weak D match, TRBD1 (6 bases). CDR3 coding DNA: TGCGCCAGCAGTGATACAGGGACCTACCACGAGCAGTACTTC. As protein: CASSDTGTYHEQYF.